This TCR beta chain was captured in a study of blood T cells in healthy people across ages. Turning to this clonotype: Its antigen is unidentified.

The study, taken as a whole, reports: From one million sequenced T cells, diversity estimates were lower bounds.

The people who gave samples were healthy Caucasians from Russia, aged roughly 6 to 90. For every donor, a draw yielded 8.5 to 10 milliliters of peripheral blood. Primers used in a second PCR of about 7 to 12 cycles were a sample-barcoded 5' primer and a J-beta primer mix. TCRdb reprocessed the 5' RACE reads with MiXCR, giving one entry per CDR3 protein. The profile shows fewer than 2,000,000 distinct CDR3 sequences, roughly 30% of them singletons. CDR1 is LNHNV, CDR2 YYDKDF, per germline (reference sequence). This CDR3 is built from 16 residues. V shed 0 bases, J shed 3 bases, and the junction held 7 bases outside the gene matches.

The TCR was taken from a woman aged 30 to 39 in good health. Sample: blood. The chain carries TRBV15 and TRBJ2-7; 8 bases are a match to TRBD2. CDR3 in DNA: TGTGCCACCAGCAGAGATAGGGGCGGGGGGAACTACGAGCAGTACTTC. Amino acids: CATSRDRGGGNYEQYF.